One and the same sample provided the 5 T cell receptor beta chains below, sequenced in a study of T cells in Graves' hyperthyroidism and ophthalmopathy. RNA transcripts served as the template for amplifying TCR beta CDR3 regions. Researchers ran a first-round RT-PCR on the TCR CDR3 using the HTBI primer set. TCRdb re-derived calls from the multiplex PCR reads in MiXCR, one entry per CDR3 protein. The sample holds 300,000 to 450,000 distinct CDR3 sequences, about 14% seen once. The specimen sequenced was blood. Receptor source: a woman in her 30s with Graves' ophthalmopathy.

This clonotype was picked up a small number of times. The chain recombines TRBV12-3 or TRBV12-4 with TRBJ1-6; D call uncertain. V dropped 0 bases and J dropped 3 bases, with 3 bases sitting between them. This CDR3 has 14 amino acids. For the CDR3, the DNA is TGTGCCAGCAGTTTAGCTCGCTATAATTCACCCCTCCACTTT. Translating it yields CASSLARYNSPLHF.

This clonotype came up many times. V usage is TRBV27 and J usage is TRBJ2-5; 8 bases map to TRBD1. Germline CDR1 reads MNHEY; CDR2 reads SMNVEV (reference sequence). The CDR3 length is 14 residues. The J segment lost 5 bases and the V segment lost 4 bases, leaving 6 bases of the junction unmatched. The CDR3 DNA is TGTGCCAGCAGTTCCGACAGGGGAAGTGAGACCCAGTACTTC. Protein: CASSSDRGSETQYF.

This clonotype was counted between two and nine times. CDR3 sequence: CASRSRTGTDYGYTF. In DNA, the CDR3 is TGTGCCAGCAGATCTAGGACCGGCACGGACTATGGCTACACCTTC. The gene calls are TRBV2 and TRBJ1-2; D gene ambiguous. Germline V lookup: CDR1 SNHLY, CDR2 FYNNEI. With 6 bases removed from V and 3 bases from J, the gap between germline ends came to 17 bases. The CDR3 runs to 15 residues.

This clonotype was recorded at least ten times. This sequence joins TRBV7-9 and TRBJ2-7; D uncertain. The germline V gene encodes CDR1 SEHNR and CDR2 FQNEAQ (reference sequence). V lost 1 base to trimming and J lost 0 bases, with 7 bases between them. The CDR3 is 14 residues long. The CDR3 DNA is TGTGCCAGCAGCTTAGTCCCAGACTCCTACGAGCAGTACTTC. Its translation is CASSLVPDSYEQYF.

This clonotype was counted at least ten times. The chain uses TRBV7-2 and TRBJ2-2, with TRBD1 matching over 7 bases. Germline values: CDR1 SGHTA, CDR2 FQGNSA. This CDR3 comprises 19 residues. The V gene end was trimmed by 5 bases and the J gene end by 1 base; junction bases not matched to a gene: 16. CDR3 nucleotide sequence: TGTGCCAGCAGCCGAATAACCGGGACAGCATACCTGAACACCGGGGAGCTGTTTTTT. This codes for CASSRITGTAYLNTGELFF.